The 24 T cell receptor beta chains reported below all come from one sample, sequenced in a study of CD8+CD57+ T cells in acquired aplastic anemia. Profiling of TCR beta VDJ combinations and CDR3 sequences used genomic DNA as template. From the reads, TCRdb called clonotypes with MiXCR, one entry per CDR3 protein. The table includes 200,000 to 250,000 distinct CDR3 sequences, about 62% detected once. Whoever was chosen for sequencing had shown CD8+CD57+ cell expansion by flow cytometry. The specimen was sorted CD4+, CD8+, or CD8+CD57+ T cells (not recorded which) from PBMCs. Receptors were obtained from a human donor with aplastic anemia.

This clonotype appeared many times. The V call is TRBV7-9, the J call TRBJ1-1; D gene uncertain. The germline CDR1 and CDR2 sequences are SEHNR and FQNEAQ (reference sequence). This CDR3 has 16 residues. Between the trimmed V and J ends, which lost 5 bases and 0 bases, there was a span of 16 bases. The CDR3 loop reads CASSPWTEKMNTEAFF. CDR3 bases: TGTGCCAGCAGCCCTTGGACGGAAAAAATGAACACTGAAGCTTTCTTT.

The CDR3: CASSLGTAGEQYF. DNA of the CDR3: TGTGCCAGCAGCTTAGGGACAGCCGGCGAGCAGTACTTC. The chain uses TRBV7-8 and TRBJ2-7; D perhaps matches TRBD1 (6 bases). V was clipped by 1 base and J by 6 bases, with 10 bases between them. There are 13 residues in the CDR3. Germline V CDR1 and CDR2: SGHVS, FQNEAQ.

V and J are TRBV7-2 and TRBJ1-1; D is uncertain. V dropped 1 base and J dropped 7 bases, with 7 bases sitting between them. This CDR3 has 12 residues. Germline-derived CDR1 and CDR2 are SGHTA and FQGNSA. CDR3 region: CASSLGSIEAFF. As DNA, the CDR3 is TGTGCCAGCAGCTTAGGGAGTATTGAAGCTTTCTTT.

The chain couples TRBV5-1 to TRBJ1-2; D might be TRBD1 (6 bases). The V end lost 1 base, the J end lost 8 bases, and 12 bases lay between the germline ends. This CDR3 spans 13 amino acids. The germline CDR1 and CDR2 sequences are SGHRS and YFSETQ. CDR3 residues: CASSLTGKEGYTF. The CDR3 bases are TGCGCCAGCAGCTTGACAGGGAAGGAGGGCTACACCTTC. Full variable domain (remainder filled in from reference TRBV5-1 and TRBJ1-2): KAGVTQTPRYLIKTRGQQVTLSCSPISGHRSVSWYQQTPGQGLQFLFEYFSETQRNKGNFPGRFSGRQFSNSRSEMNVSTLELGDSALYLCASSLTGKEGYTFGSGTRLTVV.

CDR3 nucleotide sequence: TGCAGTGCTGGGGAGGGGGATCAGCCCCAGCATTTT. Amino acid sequence: CSAGEGDQPQHF. The rearrangement links TRBV20-1 to TRBJ1-5, with D possibly matching TRBD1 (6 bases). The germline gives CDR1 DFQATT, CDR2 SNEGSKA (reference sequence). The CDR3 contains 12 residues. The V end was cut by 5 bases, the J end by 5 bases, with 10 bases between.

The J gene is TRBJ2-5, the V gene TRBV7-2; 8 bases map to TRBD2. The CDR3 contains 18 residues. Germline CDR1 and CDR2: SGHTA and FQGNSA. Germline trimming cut 1 base from V and 5 bases from J; bases unmatched to any gene: 15. The chain's CDR3 is CASSLDDLSAGGRETQYF. CDR3 in DNA: TGTGCCAGCAGCTTAGACGACCTCTCGGCGGGAGGTCGTGAGACCCAGTACTTC. Filled out from reference TRBV7-2 and TRBJ2-5, the complete variable domain reads GAGVSQSPSNKVTEKGKDVELRCDPISGHTALYWYRQSLGQGLEFLIYFQGNSAPDKSGLPSDRFSAERTGGSVSTLTIQRTQQEDSAVYLCASSLDDLSAGGRETQYFGPGTRLLVL.

The gene calls are TRBV6-5 and TRBJ1-2; tentative D call: TRBD1 (6 bases). The CDR3 loop spans 16 amino acids. The V end lost 0 bases, the J end lost 3 bases, and 14 bases lay between the germline ends. Germline loops: CDR1 MNHEY, CDR2 SVGAGI. The CDR3 DNA follows: TGTGCCAGCAGTTACTCGAGTAGGACAGCCTACTATGGCTACACCTTC. It is translated as CASSYSSRTAYYGYTF.

This clonotype was found a few times. The chain has TRBV7-8 and TRBJ2-1, with TRBD1 as a possible D gene (6 bases). Germline-derived CDR1 and CDR2 are SGHVS and FQNEAQ. The V end was cut by 5 bases, the J end by 9 bases, with 14 bases between. The CDR3 is 13 amino acids. The CDR3 region has the DNA TGTGCCAGCAGCCAATGGGGGACAATTGAGCAGTTCTTC. Its protein is CASSQWGTIEQFF.

The rearrangement uses TRBV20-1 and TRBJ1-2; possible D gene TRBD1, 6 bases. Looked up from germline, CDR1 is DFQATT and CDR2 is SNEGSKA (reference sequence). V lost 3 bases and J 7 bases, leaving 12 bases between the germline ends. There are 12 residues in the CDR3. The CDR3 sequence is CSASAGGGGYTF. CDR3 coding DNA: TGCAGTGCTAGTGCGGGGGGCGGTGGCTACACCTTC.

V is TRBV20-1 and J is TRBJ2-7, with TRBD2 matching over 11 bases. Germline CDR1 DFQATT, CDR2 SNEGSKA (reference sequence). The V and J ends lost 6 bases and 0 bases, in that order; junction bases with no gene match: 4. CDR3 length equals 14 residues. As DNA, the CDR3 is TGCAGTGCCCTGACTAGCGGGGTCTCCTACGAGCAGTACTTC. This translates into CSALTSGVSYEQYF.

The chain joins TRBV10-3 to TRBJ2-1; D not resolved. Germline CDR1 and CDR2: ENHRY and SYGVKD. This CDR3 region has 13 residues. Trimming cost V 7 bases and J 6 bases, with 13 bases left between them. Here the CDR3 DNA reads TGTGCCATCAATCAAGGGTTTGTCAATGAGCAGTTCTTC. It is translated as CAINQGFVNEQFF.

This clonotype has a single count. CDR3 sequence reads: CSASTGGLVGYTF. The CDR3 nucleotides are TGCAGTGCTAGTACGGGGGGGTTGGTTGGCTACACCTTC. V gene TRBV20-1 combines with J gene TRBJ1-2, with TRBD1 as a possible D gene (5 bases). Germline V gene lookup returns CDR1 DFQATT and CDR2 SNEGSKA (reference sequence). Trimming cost V 3 bases and J 7 bases, with 15 bases left between them. The CDR3 loop spans 13 amino acids.

V usage is TRBV24-1 and J usage is TRBJ1-2; 7 bases are a match to TRBD1. This CDR3 is 17 amino acids long. Trimming took 4 bases from V and 6 from J; bases not matched to a gene: 16. CDR1 KGHDR and CDR2 SFDVKD come from the germline V gene. The CDR3 sequence is CATSEPDRDSVWDGYTF. The CDR3 coding sequence is TGTGCCACCAGTGAACCTGACAGGGACTCTGTATGGGATGGCTACACCTTC.

This chain joins TRBV12-3 or TRBV12-4 and TRBJ1-1; tentative D call: TRBD1 (5 bases). The CDR3 length is 14 residues. V gave up 5 bases and J gave up 5 bases, with 15 bases separating them. The CDR3 protein is CASSGARGGTEAFF. The CDR3 DNA is TGTGCCAGCAGTGGAGCAAGGGGTGGAACTGAAGCTTTCTTT.

This clonotype was seen a few times. The gene calls are TRBV7-9 and TRBJ1-6, with 8 bases aligning to TRBD1. The CDR3 loop spans 15 amino acids. The V gene's germline CDR1 is SEHNR and CDR2 FQNEAQ (reference sequence). Unmatched junction bases numbered 6, after V lost 5 bases and J lost 6 bases. The DNA of the CDR3 is TGTGCCAGCAGCATCGGGACAGGAGCTAATTCACCCCTCCACTTT. Its protein product is CASSIGTGANSPLHF.

The J gene is TRBJ2-5, the V gene TRBV9; D gene ambiguous. CDR3 length: 14 residues. V lost 4 bases and J lost 0, with 10 bases in between. Germline lookup yields CDR1 SGDLS and CDR2 YYNGEE. CDR3: CASSLFGDQETQYF. CDR3 nucleotides: TGTGCCAGCAGCTTATTTGGGGACCAAGAGACCCAGTACTTC.

This chain connects TRBV2 to TRBJ2-3; weak D call: TRBD1 (6 bases). In germline, CDR1 is SNHLY, CDR2 FYNNEI. The CDR3 has 19 amino acids. The V end was cut by 4 bases, the J end by 6 bases, with 29 bases between. CDR3 DNA sequence: TGTGCCAGCAGTGTAGAAGACACAGGAGAGGGACACACCACGGATACGCAGTATTTT. Amino acids: CASSVEDTGEGHTTDTQYF.

V and J are TRBV7-9 and TRBJ2-3; D is ambiguous. The CDR3 is made up of 16 amino acids. CDR1 is SEHNR and CDR2 is FQNEAQ in the germline V gene (reference sequence). The V end was cut by 0 bases, the J end by 3 bases, with 13 bases between. The CDR3 DNA reads TGTGCCAGCAGCTTAGCGCTTGTAAAGGTTACAGATACGCAGTATTTT. It translates to CASSLALVKVTDTQYF.

The chain combines TRBV7-9 with TRBJ1-2; D is unresolved. Germline CDR1 is SEHNR and CDR2 is FQNEAQ (reference sequence). There are 14 residues in the CDR3. The V end was cut by 5 bases, the J end by 4 bases, with 14 bases between. The CDR3 is CASSREALAYGYTF. The CDR3 DNA reads as TGTGCCAGCAGCCGGGAGGCACTTGCCTATGGCTACACCTTC.

The V call is TRBV7-6, the J call TRBJ2-5, with 7 bases identical to TRBD1. Germline CDR1 is SGHVS and CDR2 is FNYEAQ. Losses at the gene ends were 1 base for V and 5 bases for J; bases not matched to a gene: 7. This CDR3 has 15 residues. In nucleotides, the CDR3 is TGTGCCAGCAGCTTAGGGCTGACAGGGCATGAGACCCAGTACTTC. Amino acid sequence: CASSLGLTGHETQYF.

This rearrangement joins TRBV19 to TRBJ2-2; D might be TRBD1 (5 bases). V was trimmed by 7 bases and J by 5 bases, leaving 11 bases between them. Looked up from germline, CDR1 is LNHDA and CDR2 is SQIVND (reference sequence). The CDR3 runs 13 residues. CDR3 DNA: TGTGCCAGTACAGGGTCAGTAACCGGGGAGCTGTTTTTT. Its translation is CASTGSVTGELFF.

This chain joins TRBV20-1 and TRBJ2-7; tentative D call: TRBD2 (6 bases). V lost 1 base to trimming and J lost 3 bases, with 16 bases between them. The CDR3 has 15 residues. From germline, CDR1 is DFQATT and CDR2 SNEGSKA (reference sequence). The CDR3 nucleotides read TGCAGTGCTAGAGGGGCGGGAAGGTACGTCTACGAGCAGTACTTC. It yields the protein CSARGAGRYVYEQYF.

This clonotype was observed a handful of times. This chain joins TRBV4-1 and TRBJ2-7; 7 nucleotides align to TRBD2. Per the germline V gene, CDR1 is MGHRA and CDR2 is YSYEKL. Trimming at V came to 2 bases and at J to 3 bases, leaving 7 bases not matched to a gene. The CDR3 sequence is 15 residues long. CDR3 sequence reads: CASSQTGLGDYEQYF. The CDR3 DNA follows: TGCGCCAGCAGCCAAACCGGACTAGGAGACTACGAGCAGTACTTC.

This chain uses TRBV10-3 with TRBJ1-1; D is possibly TRBD1 (5 bases). With 10 bases removed from V and 1 base from J, the gap between germline ends came to 16 bases. The germline V gene has CDR1 ENHRY and CDR2 SYGVKD. The CDR3 is made up of 14 amino acids. The CDR3 sequence is CATWGSGPNTEAFF. The CDR3 coding sequence is TGTGCCACCTGGGGTTCGGGGCCGAACACTGAAGCTTTCTTT.